The source of this T cell receptor (beta chain) is a study of Ad26.COV2.S vaccination and SARS-CoV-2 variants. Turning to the study itself: Donor participated within the Ad26.COV2.S arm of the COV1001 trial. Recipients of Ad26.COV2.S got it intramuscularly, once or twice 56 days apart.

Study-level findings and limits: The analyses of TCR breadth and depth may have understated the size of total T cell responses.

The repertoire was sequenced with immunoSEQ multiplex PCR; TCRdb's copy has only in-frame clones and lacks some. The data show over 450,000 clones, with 89% seen just once and around 1.8% held by the top ten. Germline assignment: CDR1 SNHLY and CDR2 FYNNEI. The CDR3 runs 14 residues. This clone appeared once. Its antigen is not known. The treatment was: around 19 received Ad26.COV2.S at low or high dose, single or two shots; about 5 received placebo; per-sample allocation not given. The study sampled participants on day 63 after the first vaccine or placebo injection. It was an adult aged 18-55 years in Boston who was the donor.

This specimen was peripheral blood, taken in a trial of Ad26.COV2.S vaccine versus placebo. This sequence originates from a person between 18 and 65 years old who received the Ad26.COV2.S COVID-19 vaccine or a placebo. J is TRBJ1-2 and V is TRBV2; possibly TRBD1 for D (5 bases). CDR3 DNA: TGTGCAGAACGACAGACCGGGCTCTTTTATGGCTACACCTTC. Translated: CAERQTGLFYGYTF.